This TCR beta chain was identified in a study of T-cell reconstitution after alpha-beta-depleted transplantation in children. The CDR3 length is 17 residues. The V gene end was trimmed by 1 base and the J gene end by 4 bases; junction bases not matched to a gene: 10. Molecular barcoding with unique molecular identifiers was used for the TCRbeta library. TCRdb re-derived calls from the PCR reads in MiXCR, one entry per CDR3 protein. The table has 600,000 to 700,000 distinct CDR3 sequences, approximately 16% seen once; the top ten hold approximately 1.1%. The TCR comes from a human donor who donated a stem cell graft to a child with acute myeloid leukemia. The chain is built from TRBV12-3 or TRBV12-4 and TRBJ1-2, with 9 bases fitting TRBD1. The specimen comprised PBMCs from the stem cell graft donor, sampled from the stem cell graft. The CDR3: CASSLGRGQGNSYGYTF. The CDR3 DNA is TGTGCCAGCAGTTTAGGGCGAGGACAGGGGAATTCCTATGGCTACACCTTC.